This entry lists 31 T cell receptor beta chains sequenced from one sample in a study of blood T cell repertoires in COVID-19. The assay was immunoSEQ multiplex PCR, and TCRdb's table has in-frame clones only and misses some. Of over 20,000 clones in the sample, 86% are singletons; the top ten hold about a quarter. The sample comprised peripheral blood. These receptors were collected from a human donor with active COVID-19. The donor label of this sample is uncertain.

The V call is TRBV14, the J call TRBJ1-1; D uncertain. CDR3 size: 16 residues. Trimming took off 1 base at V and 5 bases at J, with 17 bases between the two ends. Germline V gives CDR1 SGHDN, CDR2 FVKESK. The CDR3 loop is CASSQAGERSSTEAFF. CDR3 DNA sequence: TGTGCCAGCAGCCAAGCCGGGGAAAGGAGTAGTACTGAAGCTTTCTTT.

The V call is TRBV19, the J call TRBJ1-2; no definite D call. Looked up from germline, CDR1 is LNHDA and CDR2 is SQIVND (reference sequence). The CDR3 runs 14 residues. V lost 6 bases, J lost 6 bases, and 17 bases lay in between. This chain's CDR3 is CASSPRGFSDGYTF. The DNA of the CDR3 is TGTGCCAGTAGCCCTCGTGGCTTTAGCGATGGCTACACCTTC.

V usage is TRBV6-1 and J usage is TRBJ2-1; no firm D call. Germline V CDR1 and CDR2: MNHNS, SASEGT. The V gene lost 1 base and the J gene lost 9 bases, with 10 bases spanning the gap. The CDR3 totals 13 residues. The CDR3 loop reads CASSEGGRGEQFF. CDR3 bases: TGTGCCAGCAGTGAAGGCGGTCGTGGTGAGCAGTTCTTC.

The gene calls are TRBV7-2 and TRBJ2-7; 8 bases match TRBD2. The CDR3 sequence is 15 residues long. Germline assignment: CDR1 SGHTA and CDR2 FQGNSA. The junction had 3 bases not matched to a gene; V was cut back by 2 bases and J by 0 bases. CDR3 loop: CASSLTGGSSYEQYF. CDR3 bases: TGTGCCAGCAGCTTAACGGGAGGGTCCTCCTACGAGCAGTACTTC.

The chain couples TRBV3-1 (or the pseudogene TRBV3-2) to TRBJ2-1, with a possible D match to TRBD2 (6 bases). The ends were cut back, 0 bases at V and 9 bases at J, with 15 bases in the middle. Germline loops: CDR1 LGHDT, CDR2 YNNKEL (reference sequence). CDR3 size: 15 residues. For the CDR3, the DNA is TGTGCCAGCAGCCAAGATCGGACCCGCGGGGTTGAGCAGTTCTTC. This gives the protein CASSQDRTRGVEQFF.

The rearrangement links TRBV3-1 (or the pseudogene TRBV3-2) to TRBJ1-4; TRBD1 matches at 10 bases. The V gene end was trimmed by 4 bases and the J gene end by 5 bases; junction bases not matched to a gene: 7. The CDR3 has 16 residues. Germline loops: CDR1 LGHDT, CDR2 YNNKEL (reference sequence). In nucleotides, the CDR3 is TGTGCCAGCAGCCGATCGGAGGACAGGGGGAATGAAAAACTGTTTTTT. Its translation is CASSRSEDRGNEKLFF.

V usage is TRBV27 and J usage is TRBJ2-3, with TRBD2 matching 7 bases. CDR3 size: 16 residues. V was pared by 6 bases and J by 1 base, with 10 bases of the junction left unmatched. The germline V gene has CDR1 MNHEY and CDR2 SMNVEV (reference sequence). The CDR3 bases are TGTGCCAGCAGCCGAAGTCGGCTAGCGGGCACAGATACGCAGTATTTT. This gives the protein CASSRSRLAGTDTQYF.

This chain joins TRBV11-3 and TRBJ2-7; TRBD2 matches 7 bases. Germline V gene data show CDR1 as SGHNT and CDR2 as YENEEA. The CDR3 contains 16 residues. With V trimmed by 1 base and J by 2 bases, 8 bases remained unmatched. CDR3 DNA sequence: TGTGCCAGCAGCTTAGGGGCTAGCGGAAGGGCCTACGAGCAGTACTTC. The encoded protein is CASSLGASGRAYEQYF.

The chain combines TRBV19 with TRBJ2-2; D remains unclear. Per germline, CDR1 LNHDA and CDR2 SQIVND (reference sequence). CDR3 length: 15 amino acids. The V end lost 5 bases, the J end lost 6 bases, and 16 bases lay between the germline ends. The CDR3 here is CASSPPPGYPGELFF. The CDR3 DNA sequence: TGTGCCAGTAGTCCCCCGCCCGGGTATCCCGGGGAGCTGTTTTTT.

The chain links TRBV9 to TRBJ2-1; a possible D gene is TRBD1 (7 bases). The CDR3 runs 14 residues. Per germline, CDR1 SGDLS and CDR2 YYNGEE. V was clipped by 4 bases and J by 8 bases, with 16 bases between them. This CDR3 is CASSRLGGGDEQFF. The CDR3 DNA is TGTGCCAGCAGCCGGTTAGGAGGGGGCGATGAGCAGTTCTTC.

The V call is TRBV7-2, the J call TRBJ2-7; 10 nucleotides line up with TRBD2. The V gene's germline CDR1 is SGHTA and CDR2 FQGNSA. The J segment lost 2 bases and the V segment lost 5 bases, leaving 6 bases of the junction unmatched. CDR3 length: 15 residues. The CDR3 DNA reads TGTGCCAGCAGCCTGTCTAGCGGGGGACCCTACGAGCAGTACTTC. Translation: CASSLSSGGPYEQYF.

This rearrangement joins TRBV6-4 to TRBJ2-1; 8 bases fit TRBD2. This CDR3 contains 15 residues. The ends lost 7 bases at V and 3 bases at J; junction bases unmatched: 8. Germline CDR1 and CDR2: MRHNA and SNTAGT. CDR3 region: CASKPSGGDYNEQFF. CDR3 in DNA: TGTGCCAGCAAGCCGAGCGGGGGAGACTACAATGAGCAGTTCTTC.

In DNA, the CDR3 is TGTGCCAGCAGCCAAGAAAGTACGGGACAGGGGGCCTTATGGTATGGCTACACCTTC. It encodes CASSQESTGQGALWYGYTF. The chain couples TRBV21-1 to TRBJ1-2; the table names TRBD1, a call not compared with the DNA. TRBV21-1 constitutes a pseudogene. This CDR3 region has 19 residues.

The rearrangement uses TRBV7-2 and TRBJ2-5; D not resolved. V dropped 1 base and J dropped 5 bases, with 14 bases sitting between them. This CDR3 spans 15 amino acids. CDR1 SGHTA and CDR2 FQGNSA come from the germline V gene. The DNA of the CDR3 is TGTGCCAGCAGCTTAGATCTGACCCCGCGGGAGACCCAGTACTTC. This sequence encodes CASSLDLTPRETQYF.

The chain carries TRBV19 and TRBJ2-3, with 8 nucleotides matching TRBD2. V was pared by 1 base and J by 2 bases, with 8 bases of the junction left unmatched. Germline assignment: CDR1 LNHDA and CDR2 SQIVND (reference sequence). This CDR3 has 17 residues. CDR3 coding DNA: TGTGCCAGTAGTATAGCAGCCACGGGGGGGACCACAGATACGCAGTATTTT. Translation: CASSIAATGGTTDTQYF.

The chain is built from TRBV18 and TRBJ2-7; 9 bases agree with TRBD1. The CDR3 length is 14 residues. The germline gives CDR1 KGHSH, CDR2 LQKENI. V shed 6 bases and J 0 bases; nucleotides not matched to a gene: 3. CDR3 bases: TGTGCCAGCTCCCCGGACAGGGGCTCCTACGAGCAGTACTTC. This sequence encodes CASSPDRGSYEQYF. The variable domain in full, completed from reference TRBV18 and TRBJ2-7, reads NAGVMQNPRHLVRRRGQEARLRCSPMKGHSHVYWYRQLPEEGLKFMVYLQKENIIDESGMPKERFSAEFPKEGPSILRIQQVVRGDSAAYFCASSPDRGSYEQYFGPGTRLTVT.

V gene TRBV2 combines with J gene TRBJ2-7, with 11 nucleotides matching TRBD2. The V gene end was trimmed by 1 base and the J gene end by 3 bases; junction bases not matched to a gene: 2. The CDR3 extends over 15 amino acids. The germline V gene has CDR1 SNHLY and CDR2 FYNNEI. CDR3: CASSEGGTSGYEQYF. CDR3 nucleotide sequence: TGTGCCAGCAGTGAAGGCGGGACTAGCGGCTACGAGCAGTACTTC.

In regard to this clone: This sample also contains other DNA sequences that code for the same CDR3. The DNA for the CDR3 is TGCAGCGTTGAAGTCTGGGACAGCAGTTACAATGAGCAGTTCTTC. This translates into CSVEVWDSSYNEQFF. V gene TRBV29-1 combines with J gene TRBJ2-1, with 7 bases lining up with TRBD1. The V gene end was trimmed by 1 base and the J gene end by 4 bases; junction bases not matched to a gene: 7. Germline-derived CDR1 and CDR2 are SQVTM and ANQGSEA. This CDR3 has 15 amino acids.

The genes are TRBV30 and TRBJ1-2; TRBD1 is a possible D gene (6 bases). V gave up 3 bases and J gave up 2 bases, with 13 bases separating them. This CDR3 comprises 14 residues. Germline CDR1 reads GTSNPN; CDR2 reads SVGIG (reference sequence). CDR3 loop: CAWRNRDPNYGYTF. The CDR3 coding sequence is TGTGCCTGGAGAAACAGGGACCCAAACTATGGCTACACCTTC.

The gene calls are TRBV2 and TRBJ2-3; no clear D. Germline CDR1 is SNHLY and CDR2 is FYNNEI. The ends were cut back, 8 bases at V and 0 bases at J, with 12 bases in the middle. The CDR3 length is 14 residues. The CDR3 DNA follows: TGTGCCAGCCTTACCTACGATAGCACAGATACGCAGTATTTT. This sequence encodes CASLTYDSTDTQYF. Drawing the rest from reference TRBV2 and TRBJ2-3, the complete variable domain is EPEVTQTPSHQVTQMGQEVILRCVPISNHLYFYWYRQILGQKVEFLVSFYNNEISEKSEIFDDQFSVERPDGSNFTLKIRSTKLEDSAMYFCASLTYDSTDTQYFGPGTRLTVL.

In its sample, this clone was seen once. The gene calls are TRBV4-1 and TRBJ1-5; 9 positions match TRBD1. This CDR3 is 16 amino acids long. Per the germline V gene, CDR1 is MGHRA and CDR2 is YSYEKL. J lost 7 bases, V lost 2 bases, and 9 bases had no gene match. The chain's CDR3 is CASSQFAGTGRQPQHF. The CDR3 coding sequence is TGCGCCAGCAGCCAATTCGCCGGGACAGGGAGGCAGCCCCAGCATTTT.

The gene calls are TRBV27 and TRBJ2-1, with 11 bases aligning to TRBD2. Germline V gene data show CDR1 as MNHEY and CDR2 as SMNVEV (reference sequence). J gave up 4 bases and V 8 bases, and 7 bases lay outside the gene matches. The CDR3 is 15 amino acids. The DNA of the CDR3 is TGTGCCAGCCTTAAGGGACTAGCGGATTACAATGAGCAGTTCTTC. It codes for CASLKGLADYNEQFF.

V and J are TRBV5-1 and TRBJ1-2; maybe TRBD1 (5 bases). Germline lookup yields CDR1 SGHRS and CDR2 YFSETQ. V lost 10 bases, J lost 3 bases, and 13 bases lay in between. CDR3 length equals 12 residues. CDR3 amino acids: CASGGSDYGYTF. CDR3 DNA sequence: TGCGCCTCCGGGGGATCAGACTATGGCTACACCTTC.

The chain links TRBV19 to TRBJ2-7; 7 bases align to TRBD1. This CDR3 contains 14 residues. Unmatched junction bases numbered 7, after V lost 6 bases and J lost 2 bases. Germline-derived CDR1 and CDR2 are LNHDA and SQIVND (reference sequence). This CDR3 is CASRITGATYEQYF. CDR3 DNA: TGTGCCAGTAGAATCACAGGGGCGACCTACGAGCAGTACTTC.

The J gene is TRBJ2-7, the V gene TRBV25-1, with D perhaps matching TRBD2 (6 bases). V was shortened by 1 base and J by 2 bases, with 15 bases between the two germline ends. This CDR3 has 16 residues. Looked up from germline, CDR1 is MGHDK and CDR2 is SYGVNS. CDR3 nucleotide sequence: TGTGCCAGCAGTGAATCTATCGGGGGACTCCCCTACGAGCAGTACTTC. Translated, it gives CASSESIGGLPYEQYF.

The V gene is TRBV7-2, the J gene TRBJ2-7, with TRBD2 matching 11 bases. The V and J ends lost 5 bases and 3 bases, in that order; junction bases with no gene match: 6. The germline CDR1 and CDR2 sequences are SGHTA and FQGNSA. This CDR3 contains 15 residues. DNA of the CDR3: TGTGCCAGCAGCCGGGGACTAGCGGAGGGCTACGAGCAGTACTTC. This encodes CASSRGLAEGYEQYF.

This clone is a singleton in its sample. The gene calls are TRBV21-1 and TRBJ2-7; the table calls TRBD1, which could not be checked here. TRBV21-1 is an annotated pseudogene. The CDR3 is 13 residues long. The CDR3: CASRRQTYYEQYF. The CDR3 DNA sequence: TGTGCCAGCAGACGACAGACCTACTACGAGCAGTACTTC.

The chain links TRBV2 to TRBJ2-7; possible D gene TRBD1, 7 bases. The V gene lost 7 bases and the J gene lost 1 base, with 14 bases spanning the gap. Germline assignment: CDR1 SNHLY and CDR2 FYNNEI. This CDR3 comprises 14 residues. CDR3 sequence: CASKNRGGSYEQYF. The CDR3 DNA is TGTGCCAGCAAAAACAGGGGAGGTTCCTACGAGCAGTACTTC. Drawing the rest from reference TRBV2 and TRBJ2-7, the complete variable domain is EPEVTQTPSHQVTQMGQEVILRCVPISNHLYFYWYRQILGQKVEFLVSFYNNEISEKSEIFDDQFSVERPDGSNFTLKIRSTKLEDSAMYFCASKNRGGSYEQYFGPGTRLTVT.

This clone was seen a single time. V and J are TRBV2 and TRBJ2-3; D unresolved. V was cut by 6 bases and J by 1 base, with 17 bases left in between. There are 16 residues in the CDR3. Germline CDR1 is SNHLY and CDR2 is FYNNEI. CDR3 nucleotides: TGTGCCAGCAGAAAAGAGGCAGCCTCTGGCACAGATACGCAGTATTTT. Its protein is CASRKEAASGTDTQYF. The whole variable domain, filled in from reference TRBV2 and TRBJ2-3, reads EPEVTQTPSHQVTQMGQEVILRCVPISNHLYFYWYRQILGQKVEFLVSFYNNEISEKSEIFDDQFSVERPDGSNFTLKIRSTKLEDSAMYFCASRKEAASGTDTQYFGPGTRLTVL.

The CDR3 coding sequence is TGTGCCATCAGTGGGGCTCCGGGACTAGCAACAGATACGCAGTATTTT. It is translated as CAISGAPGLATDTQYF. The chain combines TRBV10-3 with TRBJ2-3; TRBD2 matches 9 bases. Germline CDR1 ENHRY, CDR2 SYGVKD. The CDR3 totals 16 residues. Trimming cost V 4 bases and J 3 bases; bases outside gene matches: 8.

This chain links TRBV15 with TRBJ2-7, with D hard to call. The V end was cut by 0 bases, the J end by 6 bases, with 12 bases between. The CDR3 contains 14 residues. CDR1 and CDR2 (germline): LNHNV, YYDKDF (reference sequence). CDR3 protein: CATSRDMVTLEQYF. In DNA form, the CDR3 reads TGTGCCACCAGCAGAGATATGGTTACTCTCGAGCAGTACTTC.